The TCR beta chain under discussion was sequenced for a study of monozygotic twins with cystic fibrosis. This CDR3 contains 12 residues. CDR1 is MNHEY, CDR2 SVGAGI, per germline. Trimming pared 6 bases from V and 4 bases from J, leaving 9 bases between. Clones were sequenced by immunoSEQ multiplex PCR, and TCRdb holds only the in-frame ones, with some missing. The sample contains more than 9,000 clones, over 99% of which appear only once. Findings and caveats of the study: Median Simpson clonality of approximately 0.009 suggested naive T cells predominated.

Note on this clone: What it recognizes is unknown.

This clonotype was obtained from a man between 18 and 29 years old with cystic fibrosis. The sequenced material came from blood. The rearrangement uses TRBV6-5 and TRBJ1-1, with D tentatively TRBD1 (6 bases). CDR3 residues: CASSGGGTEAFF. The DNA for the CDR3 is TGTGCCAGCAGCGGAGGGGGCACTGAAGCTTTCTTT.